This is a list of T cell receptor beta chains from one sample in a study of spatial heterogeneity in lung cancer. TCRdb called the 5' RACE reads again in MiXCR, with one record for every CDR3 protein. The profile shows 40,000 to 45,000 distinct CDR3 sequences, roughly an eighth of them singletons. This sample comprised PBMCs, obtained at surgery. All receptors come from a male donor with early-stage non-small cell lung cancer. Both conserved end residues are part of each CDR3. Fields, in order: V gene, clone size, D gene, J gene, CDR3 protein, CDR3 DNA. A D gene is named only where the DNA matches it firmly. Clone size is stated in some rows and not others, as once, few, many or a class when expanded.

TRBV11-2	many	.	TRBJ1-2	CASSQMQALYGYTF	TGTGCCAGCAGCCAGATGCAAGCCCTATATGGCTACACCTTC
TRBV5-1	few	.	TRBJ2-1	CASSLAFSNNEQFF	TGCGCCAGCAGCTTGGCCTTCAGCAACAATGAGCAGTTCTTC
TRBV7-9	.	.	TRBJ2-7	CASSPRDTLYEQYF	TGTGCCAGCAGCCCGAGGGACACCCTCTACGAGCAGTACTTC
TRBV5-8	.	.	TRBJ2-7	CASSLLGTNYEQYF	TGTGCCAGCAGCTTGCTAGGTACAAACTACGAGCAGTACTTC
TRBV18	.	TRBD1	TRBJ1-2	CASSQTGNYGYTF	TGTGCCAGCTCCCAGACAGGGAACTATGGCTACACCTTC
TRBV11-2	many	.	TRBJ2-3	CASSPGGRQSDTQYF	TGTGCCAGCAGCCCCGGCGGGCGACAATCAGATACGCAGTATTTT
TRBV19	.	.	TRBJ2-7	CASSIGARSEQYF	TGTGCCAGTAGTATCGGTGCGCGTAGCGAGCAGTACTTC
TRBV5-1	.	.	TRBJ2-2	CASSEYRSNTGELFF	TGCGCCAGCAGCGAATACAGGTCCAACACCGGGGAGCTGTTTTTT
TRBV7-2	few	TRBD2	TRBJ2-7	CASSPPRQRGGEQYF	TGTGCCAGCAGCCCTCCAAGGCAGCGGGGGGGCGAGCAGTACTTC
TRBV7-2	few	.	TRBJ2-5	CASSPIPPFETQYF	TGTGCCAGCAGCCCCATTCCCCCGTTTGAGACCCAGTACTTC
TRBV7-9	.	.	TRBJ1-6	CASRPRGSSYSPLHF	TGTGCCAGCAGACCCCGGGGGAGCTCTTATTCACCCCTCCACTTT
TRBV20-1	many	.	TRBJ2-1	CSALADYNEQFF	TGCAGTGCCTTAGCGGATTACAATGAGCAGTTCTTC
TRBV3-1	.	.	TRBJ1-2	CASSQEGQSYGYTF	TGTGCCAGCAGCCAAGAAGGGCAGTCCTATGGCTACACCTTC
TRBV3-1	many	.	TRBJ1-2	CASSQVREGYTF	TGTGCCAGCAGCCAAGTTAGGGAAGGCTACACCTTC
TRBV7-9	many	.	TRBJ2-4	CASSPTGTNIQYF	TGTGCCAGCAGCCCGACTGGTACAAACATTCAGTACTTC
TRBV10-3	few	TRBD1	TRBJ2-5	CAISERDRQSQETQYF	TGTGCCATCAGTGAGAGGGACAGGCAGAGCCAAGAGACCCAGTACTTC
TRBV6-1	few	TRBD1	TRBJ2-1	CASSLGQGAVEQFF	TGTGCCAGCAGTCTAGGACAGGGGGCTGTTGAGCAGTTCTTC
TRBV10-3	.	TRBD2	TRBJ2-3	CAISEYTSGDGTDTQYF	TGTGCCATCAGTGAGTACACGAGCGGGGACGGCACAGATACGCAGTATTTT
TRBV4-1	few	.	TRBJ2-7	CASSQGQGLYEQYF	TGCGCCAGCAGCCAAGGACAGGGACTATACGAGCAGTACTTC
TRBV7-2	many	.	TRBJ1-5	CASSLVGGQHQPQHF	TGTGCCAGCAGCTTAGTTGGGGGGCAGCATCAGCCCCAGCATTTT
TRBV11-2	many	TRBD1	TRBJ1-6	CASSPGTGAYSPLHF	TGTGCCAGCAGCCCCGGGACAGGGGCCTATTCACCCCTCCACTTT
TRBV28	.	.	TRBJ2-3	CASRGVHITASTDTQYF	TGTGCCAGCCGAGGGGTCCATATAACCGCCTCCACAGATACGCAGTATTTT
TRBV24-1	many	.	TRBJ2-3	CATGGTDTQYF	TGTGCCACTGGAGGCACAGATACGCAGTATTTT
TRBV5-1	few	TRBD1	TRBJ2-5	CASSRWTGQQETQYF	TGCGCCAGCAGCAGATGGACAGGGCAACAAGAGACCCAGTACTTC
TRBV29-1	.	TRBD1	TRBJ1-4	CSVEGFHQTGGGEKLFF	TGCAGCGTCGAGGGGTTCCATCAAACAGGGGGCGGTGAAAAACTGTTTTTT
TRBV6-2/TRBV6-3	.	.	TRBJ2-2	CASSYSRPGERTGELFF	TGTGCCAGCAGTTACTCGAGGCCAGGGGAACGGACCGGGGAGCTGTTTTTT
TRBV14	.	.	TRBJ1-6	CASSSYITIHSF	TGTGCCAGCAGCTCCTACATCACTATCCACTCCTTT
TRBV29-1	.	.	TRBJ2-3	CSVDRGPDTQYF	TGCAGCGTTGATAGGGGTCCAGATACGCAGTATTTT
TRBV24-1	.	TRBD2	TRBJ2-5	CATSAGSTSGRGETQYF	TGTGCCACCAGTGCAGGCTCAACTAGCGGGAGGGGAGAGACCCAGTACTTC
TRBV7-2	many	.	TRBJ2-3	CASSPGTNTDTQYF	TGTGCCAGCAGCCCCGGGACCAACACAGATACGCAGTATTTT
TRBV19	few	TRBD2	TRBJ2-1	CASSLLAGLSYNEQFF	TGTGCCAGTAGTTTACTAGCGGGACTCTCCTACAATGAGCAGTTCTTC
TRBV7-9	.	TRBD1	TRBJ2-1	CVSLQGSFGNNEQFF	TGTGTCAGCTTACAGGGGTCATTCGGGAATAATGAGCAGTTCTTC
TRBV12-3/TRBV12-4	.	.	TRBJ1-6	CASSFGLSSYNSPLHF	TGTGCCAGCAGTTTTGGGTTGAGCTCCTATAATTCACCCCTCCACTTT
TRBV21-1	many	.	TRBJ1-2	CASSTTDRGGYTF	TGTGCCAGCAGCACTACTGACAGAGGCGGCTACACCTTC
TRBV12-5	few	TRBD1	TRBJ2-1	CAHEGGSEQFF	TGTGCGCACGAAGGGGGCAGTGAGCAGTTCTTC
TRBV7-9	many	.	TRBJ1-2	CASSYSQANYGYTF	TGTGCCAGCAGCTATTCACAAGCGAACTATGGCTACACCTTC
TRBV10-3	many	TRBD1	TRBJ1-5	CAIRGTGDGNQPQHF	TGTGCCATCAGGGGGACAGGGGACGGCAATCAGCCCCAGCATTTT
TRBV4-3	.	.	TRBJ2-1	CASSQGAEYNEQFF	TGCGCCAGCAGCCAAGGAGCGGAGTACAATGAGCAGTTCTTC
TRBV11-3	.	.	TRBJ2-2	CASSMTGIRSGELFF	TGTGCCAGCAGCATGACGGGAATAAGGTCCGGGGAGCTGTTTTTT
TRBV7-9	few	.	TRBJ2-3	CASSFIPADTQYF	TGTGCCAGCAGCTTCATCCCGGCAGATACGCAGTATTTT
TRBV7-3	many	.	TRBJ2-2	CASSLSKVVNTGELFF	TGTGCCAGCAGCTTAAGTAAGGTGGTGAACACCGGGGAGCTGTTTTTT
TRBV20-1	.	.	TRBJ2-5	CSARDFNEETQYF	TGCAGTGCTAGAGATTTCAACGAAGAGACCCAGTACTTC
TRBV19	few	.	TRBJ2-7	CASSVSGGGEQYF	TGTGCCAGTAGTGTATCCGGGGGTGGCGAGCAGTACTTC
TRBV20-1	few	TRBD1	TRBJ1-1	CSAPDRGRYTEAFF	TGCAGTGCCCCGGACAGGGGACGATACACTGAAGCTTTCTTT
TRBV3-1	many	TRBD2	TRBJ2-2	CASSGLAGRTGELFF	TGTGCCAGCAGCGGACTAGCGGGAAGGACCGGGGAGCTGTTTTTT
TRBV5-1	many	.	TRBJ2-3	CASWDFTDTQYF	TGCGCCAGCTGGGACTTCACAGATACGCAGTATTTT